This TCR beta chain was recovered during a study of blood T cell repertoires in COVID-19. Study summary: The United States, Italy and Spain supplied acute and convalescent COVID-19 samples.

Authors' analysis steps: For nucleated cells, counts were estimated from reference gene primer amplification. Assay used: immunoSEQ multiplex PCR; TCRdb lists only in-frame clones, some missing. That table supplies the V and J calls and clone size; D and trimming were determined from the DNA. The data show almost 350,000 clones, approximately 89% seen once. Trimming took 3 bases from V and 0 from J, leaving 12 bases between them. Germline CDR1 reads MNHEY; CDR2 reads SMNVEV (reference sequence). CDR3 length equals 16 residues. This receptor was identified in a woman aged 55-70 years with COVID-19, enrolled during active disease. This chain links TRBV27 with TRBJ1-5; D is perhaps TRBD1 (5 bases). The material sequenced was peripheral blood. CDR3 sequence reads: CASSFPDRNSNQPQHF. Here the CDR3 DNA reads TGTGCCAGCAGTTTCCCTGACAGAAATAGCAATCAGCCCCAGCATTTT.